The present TCR beta chain was sequenced within a study of blood T cell repertoires in COVID-19 (dated by TCRdb to about 2020). With regard to the full study: Samples covering the acute and convalescent phases of COVID-19 were provided by collaborators in the United States, Italy and Spain. The prospective study material was composed of cDNA or gDNA derived from T cells, B-cell-depleted T cells, or PBMCs. Deeply sampled blood TCRbeta repertoires from subjects exposed to, actively infected with, or recovered from COVID-19 were included in the dataset. The repertoires were released in a freely available public database meant as a resource for research on the immune response to SARS-CoV-2. The samples were drawn from the first 160 participants of the ongoing ImmuneRACE study and from more than 1,000 subjects provided by 6 global collaborators. Sample metadata almost always included a de-identified subject ID, COVID-19 status, age in years and sex. Where HLA class I and class II types were available, the types were taken from metadata supplied by the sample provider, not from assay-based typing.

Beyond this particular receptor, the publication reports: The amount of clinical and demographic metadata varied by source and participant and was provided uncurated.

About this clone itself: Its target antigen remains unknown. No quality values exist for individual bases; no much larger clone is one base distant.

Collaborating institutions collected whole blood in K2EDTA tubes following their own protocols. For TCRbeta analysis, collaborators shipped samples as frozen whole blood, isolated PBMCs, or DNA extracted from either of those sample types. The CDR3, from cysteine to phenylalanine, totals 13 residues. The DNA shown is the 39-base CDR3, in frame from base 1. Taken from the germline V gene, the CDR1 and CDR2 loops are SGHVS and FQNEAQ. V is shortened by 1 base, J by 4 bases, and the region joining them spans 7 bases. TCRbeta CDR3 regions were amplified from genomic DNA by means of the immunoSEQ Assay, a bias-controlled multiplex PCR. Per the source publication's procedure: The number of nucleated cells in each sample was estimated from the amplification of reference gene primers within the assay. To quantify the absolute abundance of each unique TCRbeta CDR3 rearrangement, sequence reads were collapsed and filtered. For each sample, productive Simpson clonality was calculated as the square root of Simpson's diversity index over productive rearrangements. In TCRdb, the immuneACCESS table is reduced to in-frame sequences with V and J assigned. These tables do not hold every clone; where another copy was compared, an unresolved V gene accounts for under half, and the others remain unexplained. The V and J calls and clone size come from that table; D and trimming were worked out from the DNA. The sample records about 180,000 clones, roughly 86% of which are singletons. The biggest ten clones account for just under 2.5% of the sample.

This TCR derives from a man aged 40-50 years with active or convalescent COVID-19. The chain was built from TRBV7-8 and TRBJ1-1; the D gene is perhaps TRBD1, from 5 matching bases. The sequencing sample was made of peripheral blood. The bases are TGTGCCAGCAGCTTAGGGGGCCCCACTGAAGCTTTCTTT. Its amino acids are CASSLGGPTEAFF.